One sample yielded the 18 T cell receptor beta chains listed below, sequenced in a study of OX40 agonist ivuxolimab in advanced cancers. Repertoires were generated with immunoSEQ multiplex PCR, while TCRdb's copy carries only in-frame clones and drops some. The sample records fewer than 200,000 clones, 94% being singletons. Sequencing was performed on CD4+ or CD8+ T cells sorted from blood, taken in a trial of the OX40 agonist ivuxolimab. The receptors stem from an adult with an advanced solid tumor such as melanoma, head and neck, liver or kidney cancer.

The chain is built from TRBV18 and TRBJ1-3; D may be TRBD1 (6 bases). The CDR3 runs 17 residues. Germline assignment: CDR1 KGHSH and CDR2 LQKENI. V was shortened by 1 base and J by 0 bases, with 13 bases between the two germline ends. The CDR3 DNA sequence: TGTGCCAGCTCACCACGTCAGCAGGGGAGCTCTGGAAACACCATATATTTT. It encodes CASSPRQQGSSGNTIYF.

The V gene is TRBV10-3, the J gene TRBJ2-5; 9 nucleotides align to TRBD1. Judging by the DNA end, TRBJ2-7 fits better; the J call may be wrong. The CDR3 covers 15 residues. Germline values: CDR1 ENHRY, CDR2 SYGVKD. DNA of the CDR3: TGTGCCATCAGTGAGCGCGGACAGGGGTCCTACGAGCAGTACTTC. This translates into CAISERGQGSYEQYF.

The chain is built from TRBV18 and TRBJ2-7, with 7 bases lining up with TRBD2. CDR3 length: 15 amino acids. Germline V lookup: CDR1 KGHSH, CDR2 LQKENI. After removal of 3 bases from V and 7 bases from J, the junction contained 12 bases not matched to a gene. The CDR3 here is CASSPGLSAGVEQYF. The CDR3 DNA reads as TGTGCCAGCTCACCGGGGTTAAGTGCGGGAGTTGAGCAGTACTTC.

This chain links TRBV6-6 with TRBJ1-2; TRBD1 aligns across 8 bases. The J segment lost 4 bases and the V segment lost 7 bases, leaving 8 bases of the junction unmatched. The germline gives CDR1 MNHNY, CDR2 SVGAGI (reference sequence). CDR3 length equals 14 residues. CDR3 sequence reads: CASTRDRLFYGYTF. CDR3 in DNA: TGTGCCAGCACCCGGGACAGGCTCTTCTATGGCTACACCTTC.

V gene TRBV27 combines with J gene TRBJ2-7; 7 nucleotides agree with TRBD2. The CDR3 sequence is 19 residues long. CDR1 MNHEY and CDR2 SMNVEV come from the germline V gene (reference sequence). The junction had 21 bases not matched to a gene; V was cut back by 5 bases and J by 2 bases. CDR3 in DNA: TGTGCCAGCAGTCCCCCCCCGTGGCGGGAGCGACCCAGGGCCTACGAGCAGTACTTC. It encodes CASSPPPWRERPRAYEQYF.

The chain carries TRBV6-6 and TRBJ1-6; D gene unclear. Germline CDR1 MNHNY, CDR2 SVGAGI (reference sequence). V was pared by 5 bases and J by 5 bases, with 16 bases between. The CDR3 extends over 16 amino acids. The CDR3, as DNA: TGTGCCAGCAGTCTATACCTAGCAGGCAATAATTCACCCCTCCACTTT. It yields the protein CASSLYLAGNNSPLHF.

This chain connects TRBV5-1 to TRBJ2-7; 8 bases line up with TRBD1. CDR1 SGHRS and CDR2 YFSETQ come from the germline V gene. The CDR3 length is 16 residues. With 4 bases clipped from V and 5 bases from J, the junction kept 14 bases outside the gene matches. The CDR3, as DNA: TGCGCCAGCAGCCCCAACCCGGACAGGGTATTGAACGAGCAGTACTTC. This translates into CASSPNPDRVLNEQYF.

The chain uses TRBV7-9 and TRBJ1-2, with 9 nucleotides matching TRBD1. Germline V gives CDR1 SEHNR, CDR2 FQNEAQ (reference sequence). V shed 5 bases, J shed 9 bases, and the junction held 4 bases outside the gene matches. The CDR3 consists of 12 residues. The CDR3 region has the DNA TGTGCCAGCAGCGTCGGACAGGGGAGCTACACCTTC. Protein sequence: CASSVGQGSYTF.

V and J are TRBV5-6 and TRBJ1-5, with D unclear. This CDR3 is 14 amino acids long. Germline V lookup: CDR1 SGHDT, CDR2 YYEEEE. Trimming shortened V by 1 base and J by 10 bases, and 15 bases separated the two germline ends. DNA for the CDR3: TGTGCCAGCAGCTTGTTATCCGGTTCCGGTCCCCAGCATTTT. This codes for CASSLLSGSGPQHF.

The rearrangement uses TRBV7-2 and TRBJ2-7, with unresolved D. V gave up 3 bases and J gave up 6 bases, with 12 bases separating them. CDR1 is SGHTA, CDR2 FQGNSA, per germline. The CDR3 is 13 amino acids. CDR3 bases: TGTGCCAGCAGCTTGGGTGTCTCGACCGAGCAGTACTTC. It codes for CASSLGVSTEQYF. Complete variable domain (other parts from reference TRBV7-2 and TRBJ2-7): GAGVSQSPSNKVTEKGKDVELRCDPISGHTALYWYRQSLGQGLEFLIYFQGNSAPDKSGLPSDRFSAERTGGSVSTLTIQRTQQEDSAVYLCASSLGVSTEQYFGPGTRLTVT.

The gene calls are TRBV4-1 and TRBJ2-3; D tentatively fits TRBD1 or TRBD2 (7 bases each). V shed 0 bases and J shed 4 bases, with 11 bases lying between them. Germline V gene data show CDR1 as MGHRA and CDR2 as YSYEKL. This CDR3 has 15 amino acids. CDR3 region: CASSQDGRGPDTQYF. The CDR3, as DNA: TGCGCCAGCAGCCAAGATGGGAGGGGGCCAGATACGCAGTATTTT.

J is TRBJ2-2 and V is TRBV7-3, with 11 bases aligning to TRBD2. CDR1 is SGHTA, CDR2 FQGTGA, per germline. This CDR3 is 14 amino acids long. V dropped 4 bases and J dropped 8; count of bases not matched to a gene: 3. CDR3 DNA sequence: TGTGCCAGCAGCTCGGGACTAGCGGCGGGGGAGCTGTTTTTT. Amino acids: CASSSGLAAGELFF.

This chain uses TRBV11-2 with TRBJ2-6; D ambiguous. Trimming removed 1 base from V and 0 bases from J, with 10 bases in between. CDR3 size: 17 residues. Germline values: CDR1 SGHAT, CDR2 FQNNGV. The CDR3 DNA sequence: TGTGCCAGCAGCTTAGCCCCCTTGAGCTCTGGGGCCAACGTCCTGACTTTC. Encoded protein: CASSLAPLSSGANVLTF.

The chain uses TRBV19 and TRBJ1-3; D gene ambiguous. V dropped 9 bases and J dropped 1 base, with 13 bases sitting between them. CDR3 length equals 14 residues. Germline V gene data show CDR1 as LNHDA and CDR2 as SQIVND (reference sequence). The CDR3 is CASRTTGSGNTIYF. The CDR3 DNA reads TGTGCCAGCCGAACAACGGGATCTGGAAACACCATATATTTT. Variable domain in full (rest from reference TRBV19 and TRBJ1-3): DGGITQSPKYLFRKEGQNVTLSCEQNLNHDAMYWYRQDPGQGLRLIYYSQIVNDFQKGDIAEGYSVSREKKESFPLTVTSAQKNPTAFYLCASRTTGSGNTIYFGEGSWLTVV.

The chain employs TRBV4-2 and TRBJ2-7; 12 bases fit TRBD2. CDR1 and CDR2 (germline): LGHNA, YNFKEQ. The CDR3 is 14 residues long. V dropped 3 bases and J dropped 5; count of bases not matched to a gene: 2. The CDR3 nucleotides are TGTGCCAGCAGCCAGCGACTAGCGGGAGACGAGCAGTACTTC. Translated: CASSQRLAGDEQYF.

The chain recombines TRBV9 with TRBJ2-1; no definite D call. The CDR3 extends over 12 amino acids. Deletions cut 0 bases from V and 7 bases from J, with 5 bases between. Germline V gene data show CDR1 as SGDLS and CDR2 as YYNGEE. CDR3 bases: TGTGCCAGCAGCGTAGGTCTAAATGAGCAGTTCTTC. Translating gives CASSVGLNEQFF.

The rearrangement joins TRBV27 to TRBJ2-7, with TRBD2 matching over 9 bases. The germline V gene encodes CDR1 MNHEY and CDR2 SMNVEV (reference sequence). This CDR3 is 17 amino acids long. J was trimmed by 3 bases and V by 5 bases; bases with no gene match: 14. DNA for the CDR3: TGTGCCAGCAGTGCCTGGGGGCCTAGCGGGATGAACTACGAGCAGTACTTC. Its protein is CASSAWGPSGMNYEQYF.

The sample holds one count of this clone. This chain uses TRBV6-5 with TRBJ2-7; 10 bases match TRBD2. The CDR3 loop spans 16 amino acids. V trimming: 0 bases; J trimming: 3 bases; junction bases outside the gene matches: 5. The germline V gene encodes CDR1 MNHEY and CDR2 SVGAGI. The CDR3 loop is CASSYSIGTSVYEQYF. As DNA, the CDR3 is TGTGCCAGCAGTTACTCTATCGGGACTAGCGTCTACGAGCAGTACTTC.